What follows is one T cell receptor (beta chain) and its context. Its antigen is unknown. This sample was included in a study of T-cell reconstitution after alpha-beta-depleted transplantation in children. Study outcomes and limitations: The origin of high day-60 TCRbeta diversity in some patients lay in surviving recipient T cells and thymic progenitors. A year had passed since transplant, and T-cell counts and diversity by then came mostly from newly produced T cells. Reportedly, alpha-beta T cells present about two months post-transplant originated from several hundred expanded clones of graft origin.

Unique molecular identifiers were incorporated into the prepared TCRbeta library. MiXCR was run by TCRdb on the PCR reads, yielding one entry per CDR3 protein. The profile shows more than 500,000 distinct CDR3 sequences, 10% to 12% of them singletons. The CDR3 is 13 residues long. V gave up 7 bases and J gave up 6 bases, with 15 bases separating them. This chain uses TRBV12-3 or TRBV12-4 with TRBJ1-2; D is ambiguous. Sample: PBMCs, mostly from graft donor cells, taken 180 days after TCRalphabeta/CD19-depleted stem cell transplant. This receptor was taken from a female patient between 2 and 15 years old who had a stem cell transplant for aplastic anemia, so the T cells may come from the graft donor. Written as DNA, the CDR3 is TGTGCCAGCACCCGGATCCGGAGTAATGGCTACACCTTC. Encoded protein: CASTRIRSNGYTF.